This TCR beta chain comes out of a study of blood T cell repertoires in COVID-19. CDR3 length equals 13 residues. V lost 6 bases and J 4 bases, leaving 12 bases between the germline ends. CDR1 and CDR2 (germline): MNHEY, SVGEGT. TCRdb's copy holds only in-frame clones and misses some; the assay was immunoSEQ multiplex PCR. The table has 75,000 to 90,000 clones, roughly 80% seen once. The sequence was obtained from a woman in her 40s with active or convalescent COVID-19. The sequenced material came from peripheral blood. This chain uses TRBV6-2 or TRBV6-3 with TRBJ1-2; D is ambiguous. The CDR3 loop reads CASSSQLGYGYTF. CDR3 nucleotides: TGTGCCAGCAGCTCCCAACTCGGCTATGGCTACACCTTC.